These 10 T cell receptor beta chains were sequenced from one sample in a study of T cells in Graves' hyperthyroidism and ophthalmopathy. RNA transcripts were the template for amplifying TCR beta CDR3 regions. First-round RT-PCR targeting the TCR CDR3 was performed with the HTBI primer set. TCRdb independently ran MiXCR on the multiplex PCR reads; one entry per CDR3 protein. The sample consists of hundreds of thousands of distinct CDR3 sequences, roughly 14% of them appearing once. Sample: blood. The receptors stem from a woman between 18 and 29 years old with Graves' hyperthyroidism.

This clonotype has a handful of counts. This chain connects TRBV27 to TRBJ1-5, with D unclear. The CDR3 runs to 12 residues. Germline V gives CDR1 MNHEY, CDR2 SMNVEV (reference sequence). Trimming cost V 6 bases and J 5 bases, with 8 bases left between them. The DNA for the CDR3 is TGTGCCAGCAGCCACCTTGATCAGCCCCAGCATTTT. Residues: CASSHLDQPQHF.

The chain employs TRBV2 and TRBJ1-2; D is uncertain. The V gene lost 6 bases and the J gene lost 5 bases, with 13 bases spanning the gap. CDR1 is SNHLY, CDR2 FYNNEI, per germline. This CDR3 comprises 13 residues. The CDR3 region is CASSVLTHYGYTF. The CDR3, as DNA: TGTGCCAGCAGCGTTCTCACCCATTATGGCTACACCTTC.

The gene calls are TRBV6-1 and TRBJ2-1; TRBD1 matches at 8 bases. The length of the CDR3 is 18 residues. Per germline, CDR1 MNHNS and CDR2 SASEGT. The trim removed 6 bases at V and 9 bases at J, leaving 22 bases unmatched. The CDR3 region is CASSPHTGTGGRTGEQFF. CDR3 nucleotide sequence: TGTGCCAGCAGCCCTCACACCGGGACAGGAGGTAGGACGGGTGAGCAGTTCTTC.

This clonotype was counted at least ten times. The chain combines TRBV28 with TRBJ1-1, with TRBD1 matching over 8 bases. CDR1 is MDHEN, CDR2 SYDVKM, per germline. The CDR3 has 14 residues. Trimming cost V 6 bases and J 1 base; bases outside gene matches: 4. This chain's CDR3 is CASSWTGRNTEAFF. CDR3 DNA sequence: TGTGCCAGCAGCTGGACAGGGAGGAACACTGAAGCTTTCTTT.

This clonotype was counted only a few times. The chain combines TRBV5-1 with TRBJ2-5, with 7 positions matching TRBD1. CDR1 and CDR2 (germline): SGHRS, YFSETQ. The ends lost 2 bases at V and 2 bases at J; junction bases unmatched: 6. The CDR3 covers 15 residues. The CDR3 DNA follows: TGCGCCAGCAGCTTATCCGGGACAGCACAAGAGACCCAGTACTTC. Translation gives CASSLSGTAQETQYF.

There are many counts of this clonotype. The V gene is TRBV7-3, the J gene TRBJ2-1; 14 positions agree with TRBD2. Per germline, CDR1 SGHTA and CDR2 FQGTGA. V lost 3 bases and J lost 3; bases outside the gene matches: 1. CDR3 length equals 16 residues. In DNA form, the CDR3 reads TGTGCCAGCAGCTTCGGACTAGCGGGAGGCTACAATGAGCAGTTCTTC. Translated, it gives CASSFGLAGGYNEQFF.

This rearrangement joins TRBV7-6 to TRBJ2-3, with D possibly matching TRBD1 (5 bases). V dropped 5 bases and J dropped 4 bases, with 19 bases sitting between them. Per germline, CDR1 SGHVS and CDR2 FNYEAQ. CDR3 length equals 16 residues. The CDR3 bases are TGTGCCAGCAGCGAAGCGTACAGGAAGGTCCCAGATACGCAGTATTTT. Its protein product is CASSEAYRKVPDTQYF.

The chain links TRBV9 to TRBJ2-5, with D unresolved. The ends were cut back, 0 bases at V and 4 bases at J, with 13 bases in the middle. From germline, CDR1 is SGDLS and CDR2 YYNGEE. There are 15 residues in the CDR3. The CDR3 DNA sequence: TGTGCCAGCAGCGTAGAGGCGGATGTTCGAGAGACCCAGTACTTC. This sequence encodes CASSVEADVRETQYF.

This clonotype showed up just a few times. This chain connects TRBV20-1 to TRBJ2-2, with D possibly being TRBD1 (6 bases). CDR1 and CDR2 (germline): DFQATT, SNEGSKA (reference sequence). Trimming took off 5 bases at V and 7 bases at J, with 17 bases between the two ends. The CDR3 sequence is 14 residues long. The CDR3 region has the DNA TGCAGTGCTCCGGACAGAGAACAGGACGGGGAGCTGTTTTTT. Residues: CSAPDREQDGELFF.

The chain combines TRBV7-9 with TRBJ2-1, with D possibly matching TRBD1 (6 bases). CDR3 length: 15 amino acids. Trimming shortened V by 5 bases and J by 3 bases, and 14 bases separated the two germline ends. Looked up from germline, CDR1 is SEHNR and CDR2 is FQNEAQ (reference sequence). CDR3 region: CASSGWGQGYNEQFF. CDR3 DNA: TGTGCCAGCAGCGGATGGGGACAAGGCTACAATGAGCAGTTCTTC.